The clone carrying this T cell receptor (beta chain) was recorded at least ten times. Its antigen remains unidentified. The record originates from a study of blood T cells in healthy people across ages. Whole-study findings and limits: Strong correlation was found linking TCR beta diversity to naive T cell percentage.

It was about 10 milliliters of peripheral blood that were drawn from each donor. A second PCR of 7 to 11 cycles used a sample-barcoded 5' primer and a J-beta primer mix. Every single cDNA molecule received a tag from a template-switch adaptor with 12 random nucleotides. Each CDR3 protein is one row after TCRdb ran MiXCR on the 5' RACE reads. The sample comprises 650,000 to 700,000 distinct CDR3 sequences, about 32% of which are singletons, and 15% rests with the top ten. This CDR3 contains 15 residues. V shed 4 bases and J shed 3 bases, with 13 bases lying between them. The germline gives CDR1 SGHTA, CDR2 FQGNSA.

The chain uses TRBV7-2 and TRBJ1-5; D is perhaps TRBD1 (6 bases). The clonotype was recovered from a woman older than 75 in good health. Sequences were obtained from blood. This chain's CDR3 is CASSWNRVINQPQHF. The CDR3 region has the DNA TGTGCCAGCAGCTGGAACAGGGTTATCAATCAGCCCCAGCATTTT.